The following is a T cell receptor beta chain sequence with its context. This sample was included in a study of a mutant IDH1 vaccine in newly diagnosed glioma. The CDR3 loop spans 14 amino acids. Per the germline V gene, CDR1 is MDHEN and CDR2 is SYDVKM. V gave up 4 bases and J gave up 8 bases, with 17 bases separating them. The time point was: baseline, week 1 (first vaccination visit). Regarding treatment: pre-vaccination baseline after standard-of-care therapy. The table came from immunoSEQ multiplex PCR; TCRdb's copy has only in-frame clones and leaves some out. The sample includes under 80,000 clones, approximately 83% of them seen just once.

The sample was PBMCs, taken from a glioma patient treated with radiotherapy, temozolomide or both. This chain connects TRBV28 to TRBJ1-2; the D gene is possibly TRBD1 (6 bases). This TCR came from a man aged 30-40 years with glioma. CDR3 amino acids: CASSSQGGAYGYTF. As DNA, the CDR3 is TGTGCCAGCAGTTCGCAAGGGGGGGCCTACGGCTACACCTTC.